This T cell receptor beta chain was documented in a study of T cells in Graves' hyperthyroidism and ophthalmopathy. Study information: Peripheral blood was obtained at initial diagnosis, preceding any treatment.

The source of the PBMCs was less than 12 ml of fresh peripheral blood. The ends lost 0 bases at V and 8 bases at J; junction bases unmatched: 9. Germline-derived CDR1 and CDR2 are SGHRS and YFSETQ. The CDR3 extends over 16 amino acids. TCR beta CDR3 regions were amplified from RNA transcripts. TCR CDR3 underwent first-round RT-PCR with the HTBI primer set. TCRdb fed the multiplex PCR reads into MiXCR, producing one record per CDR3 protein. The table has 34,000 or so distinct CDR3 sequences, around 52% seen once. Study findings and constraints: Patients with ophthalmopathy were separated from those with stable hyperthyroidism by a 13 V-J model. Blood held most thyroid clonotypes expanded above 0.001 frequency.

On this clonotype itself: Its target is not known.

The source of this sequence is a woman in her forties with Graves' ophthalmopathy. This chain links TRBV5-1 with TRBJ1-2; 11 nucleotides match TRBD1. Source material: blood. The CDR3 sequence is CASSLAGTGGGRGYTF. CDR3 bases: TGCGCCAGCAGCTTGGCCGGGACAGGGGGAGGGCGAGGCTACACCTTC. Combining the CDR3 with reference TRBV5-1 and TRBJ1-2 gives the whole variable domain KAGVTQTPRYLIKTRGQQVTLSCSPISGHRSVSWYQQTPGQGLQFLFEYFSETQRNKGNFPGRFSGRQFSNSRSEMNVSTLELGDSALYLCASSLAGTGGGRGYTFGSGTRLTVV.